The 26 T cell receptor beta chains in this list originate from one sample, sequenced in a study of blood T cell repertoires in COVID-19. Profiling relied on immunoSEQ multiplex PCR, and the TCRdb table lists in-frame clones only, not all of them. There are about 130,000 clones in the sample; roughly 79% occur only once, and about a tenth lies in the top ten. The sample consisted of peripheral blood. Source of these receptors: a human donor in a cohort sampled during active COVID-19.

The chain couples TRBV7-2 to TRBJ1-1, with D unclear. This CDR3 is 13 amino acids long. Germline assignment: CDR1 SGHTA and CDR2 FQGNSA. V lost 0 bases and J lost 1, with 3 bases in between. CDR3 DNA: TGTGCCAGCAGCTTAGCCCAGAACACTGAAGCTTTCTTT. Protein product: CASSLAQNTEAFF.

A word on this clone: The same CDR3 also results from other DNA sequences found in this sample. V is TRBV7-9 and J is TRBJ2-1, with 7 positions matching TRBD2. The CDR3 has 13 amino acids. V lost 1 base and J lost 7; bases outside the gene matches: 1. CDR1 is SEHNR, CDR2 FQNEAQ, per germline (reference sequence). The CDR3 is CASSLGGGNEQFF. In DNA form, the CDR3 reads TGTGCCAGCAGCTTAGGCGGGGGAAATGAGCAGTTCTTC.

The rearrangement uses TRBV6-2 or TRBV6-3 and TRBJ2-7; D is undetermined. Trimming cost V 0 bases and J 2 bases, with 8 bases left between them. This CDR3 has 14 amino acids. From germline, CDR1 is MNHEY and CDR2 SVGEGT. The CDR3 DNA is TGTGCCAGCAGTTACTCGACGGGTCCCTACGAGCAGTACTTC. Its protein is CASSYSTGPYEQYF.

The count of this clone is one. The gene calls are TRBV7-9 and TRBJ1-4, with TRBD1 as a possible D gene (5 bases). V was clipped by 1 base and J by 10 bases, with 7 bases between them. CDR3 length: 12 amino acids. The germline CDR1 and CDR2 sequences are SEHNR and FQNEAQ (reference sequence). The CDR3 region has the DNA TGTGCCAGCAGCTTAGTGGGACTAAAACTGTTTTTT. Protein sequence: CASSLVGLKLFF. Supplemented by reference TRBV7-9 and TRBJ1-4, the full variable domain reads DTGVSQNPRHKITKRGQNVTFRCDPISEHNRLYWYRQTLGQGPEFLTYFQNEAQLEKSRLLSDRFSAERPKGSFSTLEIQRTEQGDSAMYLCASSLVGLKLFFGSGTQLSVL.

The rearrangement links TRBV19 to TRBJ1-3; possibly TRBD1 for D (5 bases). CDR1 is LNHDA, CDR2 SQIVND, per germline (reference sequence). Trimming removed 4 bases at V and 0 bases at J, with 22 bases between. CDR3 size: 19 residues. In nucleotides, the CDR3 is TGTGCCAGTAGTAGGGGCCGGGGCGGGAGAGGACACTCTGGAAACACCATATATTTT. Residues: CASSRGRGGRGHSGNTIYF.

V and J are TRBV18 and TRBJ1-6; 7 bases are a match to TRBD1. The CDR3 is 14 residues long. The J segment lost 7 bases and the V segment lost 5 bases, leaving 5 bases of the junction unmatched. Germline V lookup: CDR1 KGHSH, CDR2 LQKENI. CDR3 sequence: CASSETGWNSPLHF. The DNA for the CDR3 is TGTGCCAGCTCAGAGACAGGGTGGAATTCACCCCTCCACTTT.

V gene TRBV12-5 combines with J gene TRBJ1-5; 7 bases fit TRBD1. After removal of 4 bases from V and 8 bases from J, the junction contained 8 bases not matched to a gene. Per germline, CDR1 LGHNT and CDR2 FRNRAP. The CDR3 contains 14 residues. The CDR3 is CASGSDRQEEPQHF. CDR3 coding DNA: TGTGCTAGTGGTTCGGACAGGCAGGAGGAGCCCCAGCATTTT.

The chain couples TRBV2 to TRBJ2-4, with 7 bases lining up with TRBD1. Germline CDR1 is SNHLY and CDR2 is FYNNEI. V lost 5 bases and J lost 7; bases outside the gene matches: 11. CDR3 size: 15 residues. The CDR3 spells CASSQQGFTMNIQYF. Written as DNA, the CDR3 is TGTGCCAGCAGTCAACAGGGGTTTACAATGAACATTCAGTACTTC.

There are a few counts of this clone. The V and J genes are TRBV11-2 and TRBJ2-7; D gene ambiguous. CDR3 length equals 14 residues. V dropped 0 bases and J dropped 6 bases, with 12 bases sitting between them. Germline V gene data show CDR1 as SGHAT and CDR2 as FQNNGV. Written as DNA, the CDR3 is TGTGCCAGCAGCTTAGATTCTCCTCTACGCGAGCAGTACTTC. Translation gives CASSLDSPLREQYF.

This clone turned up a few times. The CDR3 is CASSYGTSNYGYTF. DNA for the CDR3: TGTGCCAGCAGTTACGGGACATCTAACTATGGCTACACCTTC. The chain links TRBV6-6 to TRBJ1-2, with D possibly being TRBD1 (6 bases). The V end was cut by 2 bases, the J end by 0 bases, with 7 bases between. The CDR3 totals 14 residues. Germline V gives CDR1 MNHNY, CDR2 SVGAGI (reference sequence).

This clone was counted between two and nine times. Other DNA sequences in the sample encode the same CDR3. The chain links TRBV6-5 to TRBJ1-1; TRBD1 aligns across 7 bases. The CDR3 length is 16 residues. From germline, CDR1 is MNHEY and CDR2 SVGAGI. V was pared by 0 bases and J by 0 bases, with 4 bases of the junction left unmatched. CDR3 protein: CASSYSRGGMNTEAFF. In DNA form, the CDR3 reads TGTGCCAGCAGTTACTCGCGAGGGGGCATGAACACTGAAGCTTTCTTT.

The V call is TRBV2, the J call TRBJ2-7; TRBD1 agrees at 8 bases. V shed 6 bases, J shed 3 bases, and the junction held 10 bases outside the gene matches. This CDR3 is 15 amino acids long. The V gene's germline CDR1 is SNHLY and CDR2 FYNNEI. The CDR3 region has the DNA TGTGCCAGCAGCCCTGACTGGGACAGGAACTACGAGCAGTACTTC. It translates to CASSPDWDRNYEQYF.

This sequence joins TRBV5-1 and TRBJ2-6; D is unclear. This CDR3 has 15 amino acids. CDR1 is SGHRS and CDR2 is YFSETQ in the germline V gene. V dropped 0 bases and J dropped 4 bases, with 8 bases sitting between them. DNA of the CDR3: TGCGCCAGCAGCTTGGCCCTGTCCGGGGCCAACGTCCTGACTTTC. Its protein product is CASSLALSGANVLTF.

This sequence joins TRBV2 and TRBJ1-2; 9 positions agree with TRBD1. Germline V gene sequence: CDR1 SNHLY, CDR2 FYNNEI. There are 14 residues in the CDR3. V was clipped by 6 bases and J by 7 bases; unmatched bases: 9. CDR3 loop: CASSIQGAVRGYTF. For the CDR3, the DNA is TGTGCCAGCAGCATACAGGGGGCGGTTCGTGGCTACACCTTC.

This clone was found many times. J is TRBJ2-2 and V is TRBV19, with D possibly being TRBD2 (6 bases). Trimming took off 3 bases at V and 16 bases at J, with 15 bases between the two ends. CDR1 is LNHDA, CDR2 SQIVND, per germline (reference sequence). The CDR3 sequence is 12 residues long. The DNA of the CDR3 is TGTGCCAGTAGTATTCGCAGGGAGGCTTGGTTTTTT. Translated, it gives CASSIRREAWFF.

This clone appeared once. V usage is TRBV4-1 and J usage is TRBJ1-2; D ambiguous. The germline CDR1 and CDR2 sequences are MGHRA and YSYEKL. The length of the CDR3 is 17 residues. V was shortened by 1 base and J by 0 bases, with 15 bases between the two germline ends. CDR3 nucleotides: TGCGCCAGCAGCCAAGTCCTCAATCGCTATCCTAACTATGGCTACACCTTC. Protein sequence: CASSQVLNRYPNYGYTF.

V is TRBV7-2 and J is TRBJ2-7, with 10 bases fitting TRBD2. In germline, CDR1 is SGHTA, CDR2 FQGNSA. J was trimmed by 7 bases and V by 3 bases; bases with no gene match: 6. This CDR3 is built from 14 residues. The CDR3 region has the DNA TGTGCCAGCAGCTTCAGCGGGGGGGCGGATGAGCAGTACTTC. Its protein product is CASSFSGGADEQYF.

This clone was counted a single time. The V and J genes are TRBV27 and TRBJ1-1, with TRBD1 as a possible D gene (5 bases). The CDR3 has 13 residues. The ends were cut back, 2 bases at V and 6 bases at J, with 10 bases in the middle. Germline loops: CDR1 MNHEY, CDR2 SMNVEV (reference sequence). The CDR3 reads CASSLTWDSEAFF. For the CDR3, the DNA is TGTGCCAGCAGTTTAACTTGGGACTCTGAAGCTTTCTTT.

The V gene is TRBV28, the J gene TRBJ2-7; D is unresolved. Germline loops: CDR1 MDHEN, CDR2 SYDVKM. Trimming shortened V by 4 bases and J by 6 bases, and 7 bases separated the two germline ends. The CDR3 extends over 11 amino acids. This chain's CDR3 is CASSSVVEQYF. The CDR3 bases are TGTGCCAGCAGTTCCGTTGTCGAGCAGTACTTC.

The chain couples TRBV2 to TRBJ1-2; 9 bases agree with TRBD1. This CDR3 is 14 amino acids long. The germline V gene has CDR1 SNHLY and CDR2 FYNNEI. Trimming took 5 bases from V and 2 from J; bases not matched to a gene: 3. This CDR3 reads CASSIGQGNYGYTF. CDR3 nucleotide sequence: TGTGCCAGCAGTATAGGACAGGGGAACTATGGCTACACCTTC.

The chain uses TRBV24-1 and TRBJ1-2, with D tentatively TRBD1 (6 bases). The germline V and J ends were trimmed by 2 bases and 6 bases, with 12 bases remaining between them. Looked up from germline, CDR1 is KGHDR and CDR2 is SFDVKD. The CDR3 loop spans 14 amino acids. In DNA, the CDR3 is TGTGCCACCAGTGATTCTTCCAGGGGACATGGCTACACCTTC. Its protein product is CATSDSSRGHGYTF.

This chain joins TRBV23-1 and TRBJ1-6; tentative D call: TRBD1 (5 bases). TRBV23-1 is filed as an ORF, its function uncertain. The CDR3 extends over 19 amino acids. The V end lost 4 bases, the J end lost 0 bases, and 19 bases lay between the germline ends. CDR3 sequence reads: CASSPPMGGICSYNSPLHF. The DNA of the CDR3 is TGCGCCAGCAGTCCACCGATGGGGGGGATCTGCTCCTATAATTCACCCCTCCACTTT.

A note on this clone: Other DNA sequences in the sample encode the same CDR3. The chain's CDR3 is CASSQDLTGAQPQHF. The CDR3 DNA sequence: TGTGCCAGCAGCCAAGATCTGACAGGGGCTCAGCCCCAGCATTTT. This chain connects TRBV3-1 (or the pseudogene TRBV3-2) to TRBJ1-5; 8 bases map to TRBD1. V gave up 0 bases and J gave up 6 bases; unmatched junction bases: 4. This CDR3 comprises 15 residues. Looked up from germline, CDR1 is LGHDT and CDR2 is YNNKEL (reference sequence).

The rearrangement links TRBV5-6 to TRBJ1-1; no reliable D call. CDR1 is SGHDT and CDR2 is YYEEEE in the germline V gene. The CDR3 runs 17 residues. V gave up 6 bases and J gave up 5 bases, with 26 bases separating them. The DNA for the CDR3 is TGTGCCAGCATCTCGCCGCCGGACGGAGCCCGAGGGACTGAAGCTTTCTTT. Translating gives CASISPPDGARGTEAFF.

This chain joins TRBV27 and TRBJ2-7; TRBD1 matches at 9 bases. Germline V gives CDR1 MNHEY, CDR2 SMNVEV (reference sequence). Unmatched junction bases numbered 2, after V lost 5 bases and J lost 3 bases. The CDR3 covers 13 residues. The CDR3 loop reads CASSTGQGYEQYF. The CDR3 DNA follows: TGTGCCAGCAGTACGGGACAGGGCTACGAGCAGTACTTC.

This sequence joins TRBV9 and TRBJ1-1, with a tentative D call TRBD1 (5 bases). Germline V CDR1 and CDR2: SGDLS, YYNGEE. V lost 3 bases, J lost 5 bases, and 11 bases lay in between. The CDR3 has 13 residues. In DNA, the CDR3 is TGTGCCAGCAGCGCCTACCAGGGAACTGAAGCTTTCTTT. The encoded protein is CASSAYQGTEAFF.